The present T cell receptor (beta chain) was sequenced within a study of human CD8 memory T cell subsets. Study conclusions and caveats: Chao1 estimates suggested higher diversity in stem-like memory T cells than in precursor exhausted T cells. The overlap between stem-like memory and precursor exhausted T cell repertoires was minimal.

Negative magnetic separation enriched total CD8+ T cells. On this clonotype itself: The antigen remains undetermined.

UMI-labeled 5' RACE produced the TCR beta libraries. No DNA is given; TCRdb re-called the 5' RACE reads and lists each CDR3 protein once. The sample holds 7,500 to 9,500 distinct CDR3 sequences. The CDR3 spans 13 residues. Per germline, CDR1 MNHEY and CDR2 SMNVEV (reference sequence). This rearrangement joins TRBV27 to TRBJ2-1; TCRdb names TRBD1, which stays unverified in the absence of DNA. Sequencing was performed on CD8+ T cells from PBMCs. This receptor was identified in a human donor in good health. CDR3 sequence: CASSSPAWDEQFF.